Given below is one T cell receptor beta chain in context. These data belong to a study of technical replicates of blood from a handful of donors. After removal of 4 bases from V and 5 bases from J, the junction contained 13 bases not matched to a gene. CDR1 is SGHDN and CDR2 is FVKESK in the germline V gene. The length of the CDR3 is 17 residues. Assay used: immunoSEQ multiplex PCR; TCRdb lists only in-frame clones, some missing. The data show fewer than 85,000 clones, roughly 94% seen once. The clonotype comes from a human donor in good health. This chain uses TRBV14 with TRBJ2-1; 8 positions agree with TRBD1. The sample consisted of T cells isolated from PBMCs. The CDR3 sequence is CASSPRLDRVVDNEQFF. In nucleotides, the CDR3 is TGTGCCAGCAGCCCGAGATTGGACAGGGTCGTGGACAATGAGCAGTTCTTC.